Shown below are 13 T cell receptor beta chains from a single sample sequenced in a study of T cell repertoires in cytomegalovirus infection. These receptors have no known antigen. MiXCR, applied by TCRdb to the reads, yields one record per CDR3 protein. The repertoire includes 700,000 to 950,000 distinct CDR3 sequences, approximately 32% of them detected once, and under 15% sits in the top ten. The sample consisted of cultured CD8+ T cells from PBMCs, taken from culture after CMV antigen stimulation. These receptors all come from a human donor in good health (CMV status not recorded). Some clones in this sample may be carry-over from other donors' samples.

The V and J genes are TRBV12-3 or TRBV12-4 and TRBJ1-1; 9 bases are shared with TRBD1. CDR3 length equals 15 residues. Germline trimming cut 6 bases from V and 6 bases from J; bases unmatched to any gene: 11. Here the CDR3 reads CASSTGTGLRAEAFF. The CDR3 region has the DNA TGTGCCAGCAGCACGGGGACAGGGTTAAGAGCTGAAGCTTTCTTT.

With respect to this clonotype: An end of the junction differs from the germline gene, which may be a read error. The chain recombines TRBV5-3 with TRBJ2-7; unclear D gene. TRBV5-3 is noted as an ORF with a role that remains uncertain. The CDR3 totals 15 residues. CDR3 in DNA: TGTGCCAGCAGCTTTTCGGCTAGTTCTCCCTACGAGCAGTACTTC. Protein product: CASSFSASSPYEQYF.

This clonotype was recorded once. CDR3 amino acids: CASSYSLASTDTQYF. CDR3 bases: TGTGCCAGCAGTTACTCCCTAGCGAGTACAGATACGCAGTATTTT. This chain joins TRBV6-5 and TRBJ2-3, with D perhaps TRBD2 (6 bases). This CDR3 spans 15 amino acids. Trimming shortened V by 0 bases and J by 3 bases, and 10 bases separated the two germline ends. In germline, CDR1 is MNHEY, CDR2 SVGAGI.

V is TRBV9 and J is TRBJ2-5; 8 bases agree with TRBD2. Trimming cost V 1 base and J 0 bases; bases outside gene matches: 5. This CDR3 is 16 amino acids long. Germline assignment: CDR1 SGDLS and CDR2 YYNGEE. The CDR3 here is CASSVMASGHQETQYF. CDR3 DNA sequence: TGTGCCAGCAGCGTAATGGCTAGCGGGCACCAAGAGACCCAGTACTTC.

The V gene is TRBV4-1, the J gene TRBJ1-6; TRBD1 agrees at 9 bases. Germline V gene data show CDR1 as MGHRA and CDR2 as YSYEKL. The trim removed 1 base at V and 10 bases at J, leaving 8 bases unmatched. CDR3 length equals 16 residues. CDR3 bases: TGCGCCAGCAGCCAAGGGACAGGGGCTCTTAGATCACCCCTCCACTTT. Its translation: CASSQGTGALRSPLHF.

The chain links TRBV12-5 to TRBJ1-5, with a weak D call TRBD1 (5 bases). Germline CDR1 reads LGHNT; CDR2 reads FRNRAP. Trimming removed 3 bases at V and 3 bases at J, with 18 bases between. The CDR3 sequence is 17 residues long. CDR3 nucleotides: TGTGCTAGTGGTTTCTCCACCGCGACAGCGTACAATCAGCCCCAGCATTTT. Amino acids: CASGFSTATAYNQPQHF.

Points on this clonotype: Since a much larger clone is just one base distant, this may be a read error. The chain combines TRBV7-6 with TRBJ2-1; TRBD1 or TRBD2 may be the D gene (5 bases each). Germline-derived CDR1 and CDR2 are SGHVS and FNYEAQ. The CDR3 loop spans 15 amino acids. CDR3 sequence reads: CANSTPMGAYNEQFF. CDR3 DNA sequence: TGTGCCAACAGCACCCCAATGGGGGCCTACAATGAGCAGTTCTTC.

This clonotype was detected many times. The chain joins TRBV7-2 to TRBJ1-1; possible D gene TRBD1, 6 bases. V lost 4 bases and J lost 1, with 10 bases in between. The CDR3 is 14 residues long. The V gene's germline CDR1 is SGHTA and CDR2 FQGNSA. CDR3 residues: CASSSVTGNTEAFF. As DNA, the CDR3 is TGTGCCAGCAGCTCCGTGACAGGGAACACTGAAGCTTTCTTT.

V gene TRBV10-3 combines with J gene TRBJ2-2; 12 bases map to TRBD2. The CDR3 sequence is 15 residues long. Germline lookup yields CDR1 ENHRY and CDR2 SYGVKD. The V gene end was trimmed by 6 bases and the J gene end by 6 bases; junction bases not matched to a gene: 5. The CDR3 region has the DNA TGTGCCATCAGCCTAGCGGGGGGGTCGGCCGGGGAGCTGTTTTTT. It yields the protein CAISLAGGSAGELFF.

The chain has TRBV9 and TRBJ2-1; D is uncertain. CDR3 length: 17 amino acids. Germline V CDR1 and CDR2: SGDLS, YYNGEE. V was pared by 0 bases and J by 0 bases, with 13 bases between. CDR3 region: CASSVGQLLSSYNEQFF. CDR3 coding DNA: TGTGCCAGCAGCGTAGGCCAGCTCCTGAGCTCCTACAATGAGCAGTTCTTC.

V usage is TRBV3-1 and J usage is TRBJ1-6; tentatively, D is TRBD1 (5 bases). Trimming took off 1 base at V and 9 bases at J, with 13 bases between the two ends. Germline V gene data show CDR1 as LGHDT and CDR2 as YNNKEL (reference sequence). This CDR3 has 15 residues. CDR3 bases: TGTGCCAGCAGCCAAGTAAGGGGAAGGAGTTCACCCCTCCACTTT. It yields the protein CASSQVRGRSSPLHF.

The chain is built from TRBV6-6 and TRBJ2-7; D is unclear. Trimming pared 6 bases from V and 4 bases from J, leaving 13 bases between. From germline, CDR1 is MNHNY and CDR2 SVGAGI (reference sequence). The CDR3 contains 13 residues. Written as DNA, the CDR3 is TGTGCCAGCAGCTACAGAGGAATTTACGAGCAGTACGTC. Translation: CASSYRGIYEQYV.

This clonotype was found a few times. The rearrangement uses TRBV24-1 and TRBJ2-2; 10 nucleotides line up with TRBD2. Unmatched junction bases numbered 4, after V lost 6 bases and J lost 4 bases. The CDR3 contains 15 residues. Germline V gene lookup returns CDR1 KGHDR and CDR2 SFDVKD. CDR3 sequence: CATSWTSGFTGELFF. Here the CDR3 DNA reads TGTGCCACCAGTTGGACTAGCGGATTCACCGGGGAGCTGTTTTTT.